These 19 T cell receptor beta chains were sequenced from one sample in a study of blood T cell repertoires in COVID-19. Assay: immunoSEQ multiplex PCR; the TCRdb copy retains only in-frame clones and omits some. This table holds approximately 230,000 clones, around 80% found once. Sequences were obtained from PBMCs or T cells enriched from blood (not recorded which). The receptors were sampled from a man between 40 and 49 years old who had recovered from COVID-19.

This clone appeared once. This chain uses TRBV2 with TRBJ1-5; D is unresolved. The V gene lost 4 bases and the J gene lost 5 bases, with 9 bases spanning the gap. Germline CDR1 SNHLY, CDR2 FYNNEI. The CDR3 totals 13 residues. In DNA form, the CDR3 reads TGTGCCAGCAGTGGGCAGGTCTATCAGCCCCAGCATTTT. Protein sequence: CASSGQVYQPQHF.

This rearrangement joins TRBV7-2 to TRBJ1-1; D possibly corresponds to TRBD1 (6 bases). This CDR3 region has 13 residues. Germline assignment: CDR1 SGHTA and CDR2 FQGNSA. V lost 5 bases to trimming and J lost 7 bases, with 14 bases between them. In nucleotides, the CDR3 is TGTGCCAGCAGCCCGCAACAGGGTAGTGAAGCTTTCTTT. Translating gives CASSPQQGSEAFF.

CDR3 in DNA: TGTGCCAGCAGCCAAGGGGCCGGGAGGCTGTTTTTT. This gives the protein CASSQGAGRLFF. J is TRBJ2-2 and V is TRBV3-1 (or the pseudogene TRBV3-2); D may be TRBD2 (6 bases). The CDR3 has 12 residues. CDR1 LGHDT and CDR2 YNNKEL come from the germline V gene (reference sequence). V was shortened by 1 base and J by 13 bases, with 10 bases between the two germline ends.

The chain carries TRBV27 and TRBJ2-3; D gene ambiguous. CDR3 length: 15 residues. Per germline, CDR1 MNHEY and CDR2 SMNVEV (reference sequence). The V and J ends lost 4 bases and 6 bases respectively, with 17 bases between them. This chain's CDR3 is CASSSRKSGWDTQYF. In DNA form, the CDR3 reads TGTGCCAGCAGTTCCAGGAAAAGTGGGTGGGATACGCAGTATTTT.

The chain recombines TRBV3-1 (or the pseudogene TRBV3-2) with TRBJ1-3, with TRBD1 matching over 7 bases. V gave up 0 bases and J gave up 0 bases; unmatched junction bases: 23. The CDR3 contains 23 residues. Germline V CDR1 and CDR2: LGHDT, YNNKEL (reference sequence). For the CDR3, the DNA is TGTGCCAGCAGCCAAGATATGGGGGGCAGTCTCAACAGTTGGGACAGCTCTGGAAACACCATATATTTT. It encodes CASSQDMGGSLNSWDSSGNTIYF.

V gene TRBV4-1 combines with J gene TRBJ1-6; TRBD1 agrees at 8 bases. Germline CDR1 MGHRA, CDR2 YSYEKL. V shed 4 bases and J 9 bases; nucleotides not matched to a gene: 8. The CDR3 runs to 15 residues. The CDR3 protein is CASSPLQGGGSPLHF. The CDR3 coding sequence is TGCGCCAGCAGCCCGTTACAGGGGGGCGGTTCACCCCTCCACTTT.

This clone was observed once. The chain uses TRBV28 and TRBJ1-2, with 9 bases fitting TRBD1. V lost 5 bases, J lost 4 bases, and 5 bases stayed unmatched. From germline, CDR1 is MDHEN and CDR2 SYDVKM. This CDR3 is 14 amino acids long. In DNA form, the CDR3 reads TGTGCCAGCAGTCCGTCGACAGGGGGCTATGGCTACACCTTC. It is translated as CASSPSTGGYGYTF.

This clone has more than one count but fewer than ten. V usage is TRBV28 and J usage is TRBJ1-2; TRBD1 matches at 11 bases. V was pared by 6 bases and J by 0 bases, with 6 bases of the junction left unmatched. The CDR3 length is 16 residues. CDR1 is MDHEN, CDR2 SYDVKM, per germline. The CDR3 sequence: CASSSGQGAPNYGYTF. The CDR3 bases are TGTGCCAGCAGCTCTGGACAGGGGGCTCCTAACTATGGCTACACCTTC.

CDR3 nucleotide sequence: TGTGCCAGCTCACCACGGACAGGGGCAGGCACTGAAGCTTTCTTT. Its protein product is CASSPRTGAGTEAFF. The rearrangement links TRBV18 to TRBJ1-1; 9 bases map to TRBD1. Germline CDR1 is KGHSH and CDR2 is LQKENI. J gave up 4 bases and V 1 base, and 4 bases lay outside the gene matches. CDR3 length: 15 amino acids.

The J gene is TRBJ2-7, the V gene TRBV3-1 (or the pseudogene TRBV3-2); possible D gene TRBD1, 5 bases. The CDR3 runs 13 residues. Per germline, CDR1 LGHDT and CDR2 YNNKEL (reference sequence). Deletions cut 5 bases from V and 0 bases from J, with 8 bases between. CDR3 amino acids: CASSSDSSYEQYF. CDR3 DNA: TGTGCCAGCAGCTCAGACAGCTCCTACGAGCAGTACTTC.

This CDR3 is CASSISEGIEAFF. CDR3 bases: TGTGCCAGTAGTATTTCTGAGGGAATTGAAGCTTTCTTT. This chain uses TRBV19 with TRBJ1-1; D gene uncertain. Germline V gene data show CDR1 as LNHDA and CDR2 as SQIVND (reference sequence). The CDR3 extends over 13 amino acids. Trimming cost V 3 bases and J 7 bases, with 12 bases left between them.

This clone was recorded only once. The chain joins TRBV28 to TRBJ2-3; 9 nucleotides line up with TRBD2. This CDR3 is 15 amino acids long. Germline CDR1 is MDHEN and CDR2 is SYDVKM. Germline trimming cut 3 bases from V and 5 bases from J; bases unmatched to any gene: 6. The CDR3 loop is CASSLAGGYVDTQYF. CDR3 coding DNA: TGTGCCAGCAGTTTGGCGGGAGGGTACGTAGATACGCAGTATTTT.

This chain links TRBV5-8 with TRBJ1-6, with 8 nucleotides matching TRBD1. Per the germline V gene, CDR1 is SGHTS and CDR2 is YDEGEE. This CDR3 contains 14 residues. V lost 2 bases, J lost 7 bases, and 2 bases stayed unmatched. CDR3 bases: TGTGCCAGCAGCTTCGACAGGGGAAATTCACCCCTCCACTTT. Amino acids: CASSFDRGNSPLHF.

The rearrangement uses TRBV7-9 and TRBJ1-4; 8 bases agree with TRBD1. The ends lost 5 bases at V and 4 bases at J; junction bases unmatched: 6. The germline V gene has CDR1 SEHNR and CDR2 FQNEAQ (reference sequence). The length of the CDR3 is 15 residues. The CDR3 DNA follows: TGTGCCAGCAGCACGACAGGGGCCCGTAATGAAAAACTGTTTTTT. Translating gives CASSTTGARNEKLFF.

This CDR3 reads CASSLVSGQGTEAFF. The CDR3, as DNA: TGTGCCAGCAGCTTAGTTTCAGGGCAGGGCACTGAAGCTTTCTTT. The rearrangement uses TRBV7-9 and TRBJ1-1, with D perhaps TRBD1 (5 bases). Germline values: CDR1 SEHNR, CDR2 FQNEAQ (reference sequence). The CDR3 sequence is 15 residues long. V was cut by 1 base and J by 4 bases, with 13 bases left in between.

This clone appeared a single time. The chain employs TRBV2 and TRBJ2-5; 8 bases fit TRBD2. CDR1 and CDR2 from the germline V gene are SNHLY and FYNNEI. The CDR3 contains 15 residues. Trimming cost V 5 bases and J 1 base; bases outside gene matches: 6. CDR3 coding DNA: TGTGCCAGCAGTTTCGGGGGGGTGTTCCAAGAGACCCAGTACTTC. This encodes CASSFGGVFQETQYF.

V and J are TRBV5-4 and TRBJ1-1; 7 bases agree with TRBD1. V was clipped by 4 bases and J by 7 bases; unmatched bases: 1. Germline CDR1 SGHNT, CDR2 YYREEE (reference sequence). The length of the CDR3 is 11 residues. The CDR3 spells CASSPGGEAFF. The CDR3 coding sequence is TGTGCCAGCAGCCCAGGGGGTGAAGCTTTCTTT.

The chain has TRBV19 and TRBJ2-1; D is unclear. CDR1 and CDR2 (germline): LNHDA, SQIVND (reference sequence). The V end lost 2 bases, the J end lost 6 bases, and 14 bases lay between the germline ends. CDR3 length: 15 residues. In DNA, the CDR3 is TGTGCCAGTAGTATAATGGTAGATCGTGTCAATGAGCAGTTCTTC. The encoded protein is CASSIMVDRVNEQFF. The full variable domain, in which reference TRBV19 and TRBJ2-1 provide the parts outside the CDR3, is DGGITQSPKYLFRKEGQNVTLSCEQNLNHDAMYWYRQDPGQGLRLIYYSQIVNDFQKGDIAEGYSVSREKKESFPLTVTSAQKNPTAFYLCASSIMVDRVNEQFFGPGTRLTVL.

This chain joins TRBV6-5 and TRBJ2-3, with 7 bases aligning to TRBD2. Trimming removed 6 bases from V and 6 bases from J; junction bases left unmatched: 6. The CDR3 covers 13 residues. The germline V gene encodes CDR1 MNHEY and CDR2 SVGAGI. The DNA of the CDR3 is TGTGCCAGCAGCTGGGGGGGGTCGGATACGCAGTATTTT. It codes for CASSWGGSDTQYF.